The clone carrying this TCR beta chain was picked up many times. The source of the sample is a study of regulatory T cells in long-lasting Graves disease. Stated time point: newly diagnosed GD, antithyroid drugs for less than 3 months. Generation of the TCR library employed RNA extracted from PBMCs. This CDR3 contains 14 residues. Germline assignment: CDR1 KGHSH and CDR2 LQKENI. Deletions cut 2 bases from V and 2 bases from J, with 9 bases between. In building TCR beta libraries, iRepertoire HTBI primers were used together with Arm-PCR of CDR3 regions. Per the original data handling: Identified across the samples were 62 TRBV segments and about 14 TRBJ segments. MiXCR, run by TCRdb on the multiplex PCR reads, gives a single entry per CDR3 protein. The V and J calls, along with clone size, are taken from TCRdb and not from the paper's own processing. The table records hundreds of thousands of distinct CDR3 sequences, about 16% of them present only once.

These same records also appear under a second study, on T cells in Graves' hyperthyroidism and ophthalmopathy. According to that study: Those with hyperthyroidism were 18 to 65 years old, newly diagnosed, and ill for under 2 months. Orbital computed tomography and thyroid ultrasound, together with serum TRAb and thyroxine and clinical symptoms, were used for diagnoses. When the TCR CDR3 underwent first-round RT-PCR, the HTBI primer set was used.

The chain uses TRBV18 and TRBJ1-1; perhaps TRBD1 as D (5 bases). Sample: peripheral blood mononuclear cells (PBMCs), taken at new diagnosis, from a patient treated with antithyroid drugs. The TCR originated in a woman aged 35-65 years with Graves disease. The CDR3 DNA reads TGTGCCAGCTCACCAGTGACAGAAAACACTGAAGCTTTCTTT. It codes for CASSPVTENTEAFF.